The source of this TCR beta chain is a study of beta chain features in type 1 diabetes. Study-wide background: Sorted cells numbering approximately 110,000,000 were examined across all samples. Study results and limitations: Moderate yet significant TCRB CDR3 shortening was seen in Type 1 diabetes patients in all four CD4+ subsets. Fewer insertions but more deletions were seen at VDJ junctions in type 1 diabetes patients.

The study reverse transcribed the entire isolated RNA, so it sequenced expressed TCRB transcripts. Measured with immunoSEQ multiplex PCR; TCRdb has only the in-frame clones, and not every one. This table holds over 150,000 clones, about 7.9% found once. Each sorted population was over 98% pure. Comments on this clone: The antigen is not known.

V shed 5 bases and J 7 bases; nucleotides not matched to a gene: 16. Germline assignment: CDR1 PRHDT and CDR2 FYEKMQ (reference sequence). The CDR3 runs 16 residues. The TCR sequence derives from a young man with type 1 diabetes. This chain links TRBV13 with TRBJ2-5, with TRBD1 identical over 7 bases. Sequencing was performed on central memory CD4+ T cells from blood. The CDR3 here is CASSRTTWGQLGTQYF. CDR3 nucleotides: TGTGCCAGCAGCCGTACAACCTGGGGACAGCTGGGGACCCAGTACTTC.